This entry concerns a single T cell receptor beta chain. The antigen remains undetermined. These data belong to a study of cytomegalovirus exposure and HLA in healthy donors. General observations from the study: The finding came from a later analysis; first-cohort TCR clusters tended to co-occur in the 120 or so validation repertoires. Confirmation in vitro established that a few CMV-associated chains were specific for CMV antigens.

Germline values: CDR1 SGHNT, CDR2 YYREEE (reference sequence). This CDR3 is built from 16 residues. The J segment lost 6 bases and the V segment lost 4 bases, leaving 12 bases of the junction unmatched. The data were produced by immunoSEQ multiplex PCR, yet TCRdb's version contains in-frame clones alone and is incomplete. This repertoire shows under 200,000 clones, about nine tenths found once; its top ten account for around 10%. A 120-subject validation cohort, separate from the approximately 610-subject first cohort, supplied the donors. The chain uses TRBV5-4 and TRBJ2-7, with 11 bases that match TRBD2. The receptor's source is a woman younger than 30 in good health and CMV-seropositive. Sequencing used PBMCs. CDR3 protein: CASSRSTSGISSEQYF. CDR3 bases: TGTGCCAGCAGCAGATCGACTAGCGGGATCAGCAGCGAGCAGTACTTC.